This note documents a single T cell receptor (beta chain) sequence. What it recognizes is unknown. TCRdb passed the 5' RACE reads through MiXCR, listing each CDR3 protein once. The data contain around 670,000 distinct CDR3 sequences, approximately 6.1% of them seen just once; the ten biggest clones take up approximately 1.6%. The data derive from a study of identical twins. Notes on the study in general: For cord blood, abundant beta clonotypes had fewer insertions, unlike memory repertoires, which showed none.

The V end was cut by 2 bases, the J end by 12 bases, with 10 bases between. The germline V gene has CDR1 GTSNPN and CDR2 SVGIG (reference sequence). The CDR3 is 11 amino acids. The receptor's source is a man aged 18-30 years in good health. The rearrangement joins TRBV30 to TRBJ1-4; D is undetermined. The sequenced sample was naive T cells sorted from blood. CDR3: CAWSTGSQLFF. CDR3 sequence (DNA): TGTGCCTGGAGTACGGGTAGTCAACTGTTTTTT.